This T cell receptor (beta chain) was identified in a study of T cells in Graves' hyperthyroidism and ophthalmopathy. Template material for amplifying TCR beta CDR3 regions consisted of RNA transcripts. HTBI primers drove first-round RT-PCR of the TCR CDR3. TCRdb processed the multiplex PCR reads anew with MiXCR; each CDR3 protein has one entry. The sample records under 250,000 distinct CDR3 sequences, about 24% being singletons. Uncontrolled infection, other autoimmune disease, pregnancy or lactation barred patients from enrollment. V dropped 2 bases and J dropped 0 bases, with 11 bases sitting between them. The CDR3 extends over 16 amino acids.

The receptor was isolated from a middle-aged woman with Graves' ophthalmopathy. The rearrangement joins TRBV12-3 or TRBV12-4 to TRBJ1-3; D is perhaps TRBD1 (6 bases). The material sequenced was blood. The CDR3 DNA sequence: TGTGCCAGCAGTTTAAACAGGGCTAGCTCTGGAAACACCATATATTTT. Its translation: CASSLNRASSGNTIYF.